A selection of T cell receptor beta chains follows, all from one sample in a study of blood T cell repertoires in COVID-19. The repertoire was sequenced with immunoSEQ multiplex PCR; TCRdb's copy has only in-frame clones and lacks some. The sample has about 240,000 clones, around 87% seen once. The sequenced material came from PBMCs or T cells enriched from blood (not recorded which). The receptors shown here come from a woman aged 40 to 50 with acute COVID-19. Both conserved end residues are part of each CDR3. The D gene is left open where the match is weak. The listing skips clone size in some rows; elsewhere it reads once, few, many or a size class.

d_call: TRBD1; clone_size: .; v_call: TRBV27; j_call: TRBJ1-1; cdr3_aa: CASSPRQGWYTEAFF; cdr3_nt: TGTGCCAGCAGTCCCAGACAGGGTTGGTACACTGAAGCTTTCTTT
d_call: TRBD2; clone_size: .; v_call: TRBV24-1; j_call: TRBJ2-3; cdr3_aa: CATSKREGVTDTQYF; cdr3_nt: TGTGCCACCAGTAAGCGGGAGGGGGTAACAGATACGCAGTATTTT
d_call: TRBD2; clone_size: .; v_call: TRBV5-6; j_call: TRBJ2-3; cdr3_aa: CASSPESSGRAEDTQYF; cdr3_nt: TGTGCCAGCAGCCCGGAATCTAGCGGGAGGGCCGAAGATACGCAGTATTTT
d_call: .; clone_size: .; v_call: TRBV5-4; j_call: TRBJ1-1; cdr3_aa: CASSSPGLNTEAFF; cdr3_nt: TGTGCCAGCAGCTCCCCCGGTTTAAACACTGAAGCTTTCTTT
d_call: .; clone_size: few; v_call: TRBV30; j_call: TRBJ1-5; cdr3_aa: CAWSPKTGSYQPQHF; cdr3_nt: TGTGCCTGGAGTCCAAAGACAGGTAGCTATCAGCCCCAGCATTTT
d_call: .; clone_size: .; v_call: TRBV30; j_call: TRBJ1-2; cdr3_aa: CAWSGGPYGYTF; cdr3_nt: TGTGCCTGGAGCGGGGGGCCCTATGGCTACACCTTC
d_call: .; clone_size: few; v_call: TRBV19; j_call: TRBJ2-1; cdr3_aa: CASSIRGAGNEQFF; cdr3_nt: TGTGCCAGTAGTATTCGGGGGGCGGGGAATGAGCAGTTCTTC
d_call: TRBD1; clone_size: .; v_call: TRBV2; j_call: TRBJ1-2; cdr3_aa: CASHLDRGVYGYTF; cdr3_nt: TGTGCCAGCCACCTAGACAGGGGCGTCTATGGCTACACCTTC
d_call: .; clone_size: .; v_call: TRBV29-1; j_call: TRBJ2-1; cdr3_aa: CSSLKNYNEQFF; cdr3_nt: TGCAGTTCTCTTAAAAACTACAATGAGCAGTTCTTC
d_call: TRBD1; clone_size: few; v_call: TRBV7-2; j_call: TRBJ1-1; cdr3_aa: CASSLHLQGASEAFF; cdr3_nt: TGTGCCAGCAGCTTACACCTTCAGGGGGCCTCTGAAGCTTTCTTT
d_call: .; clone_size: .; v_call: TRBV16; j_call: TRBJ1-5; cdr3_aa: CASSQSASPNQPQHF; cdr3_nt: TGTGCCAGCAGCCAATCCGCCAGTCCCAATCAGCCCCAGCATTTT
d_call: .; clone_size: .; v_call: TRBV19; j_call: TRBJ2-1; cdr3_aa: CASSIIGTDYNEQFF; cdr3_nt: TGTGCCAGTAGTATAATCGGGACTGACTACAATGAGCAGTTCTTC
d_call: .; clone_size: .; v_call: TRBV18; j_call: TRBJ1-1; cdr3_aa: CASSPLAHKNTEAFF; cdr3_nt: TGTGCCAGCTCACCATTAGCCCATAAGAACACTGAAGCTTTCTTT